The 27 T cell receptor beta chains below come from one sample, sequenced in a study of PD-1 blockade in mismatch repair-deficient tumors. The data were produced by immunoSEQ multiplex PCR, yet TCRdb's version contains in-frame clones alone and is incomplete. The sample lists 35,000 to 40,000 clones, roughly 77% seen once, with over 20% in the top ten. Sequenced material: peripheral blood, taken 4 weeks after starting pembrolizumab. Receptor source: an adult with mismatch repair-deficient cancer.

The gene calls are TRBV7-3 and TRBJ2-2, with D possibly TRBD2 on 5 matching bases. Between the trimmed V and J ends, which lost 2 bases and 6 bases, there was a span of 7 bases. The germline gives CDR1 SGHTA, CDR2 FQGTGA. CDR3 length: 13 amino acids. In DNA form, the CDR3 reads TGTGCCAGCAGCTTAGGAGGATCCGGGGAGCTGTTTTTT. It translates to CASSLGGSGELFF.

The chain links TRBV6-1 to TRBJ2-7, with D unclear. The CDR3 runs to 16 residues. Trimming took off 4 bases at V and 4 bases at J, with 20 bases between the two ends. Germline V lookup: CDR1 MNHNS, CDR2 SASEGT. CDR3: CASSVIGSSFIYEQYF. In DNA, the CDR3 is TGTGCCAGCAGTGTGATAGGATCCTCCTTTATATACGAGCAGTACTTC.

This clone was counted once. V and J are TRBV27 and TRBJ2-7, with D unclear. This CDR3 spans 13 amino acids. In germline, CDR1 is MNHEY, CDR2 SMNVEV (reference sequence). Trimming shortened V by 3 bases and J by 4 bases, and 10 bases separated the two germline ends. The CDR3 region has the DNA TGTGCCAGCAGTTTCAAGGATGGGTACGAGCAGTACTTC. It yields the protein CASSFKDGYEQYF.

The V and J genes are TRBV30 and TRBJ1-6; no definite D call. The CDR3 covers 13 residues. The germline CDR1 and CDR2 sequences are GTSNPN and SVGIG (reference sequence). V was cut by 4 bases and J by 7 bases, with 11 bases left in between. The CDR3 DNA reads as TGTGCCTGGACTTTACATACCAATTCACCCCTCCACTTT. Its translation is CAWTLHTNSPLHF.

V is TRBV4-1 and J is TRBJ2-1, with TRBD1 as a possible D gene (5 bases). CDR1 is MGHRA, CDR2 YSYEKL, per germline. V was cut by 2 bases and J by 8 bases, with 13 bases left in between. The CDR3 is 14 residues long. The CDR3 coding sequence is TGCGCCAGCAGCCAAACAGGCCGTGGCCATGAGCAGTTCTTC. The encoded protein is CASSQTGRGHEQFF.

The CDR3 sequence: CASSKGQGLDCTF. The CDR3 DNA reads TGCGCCAGCAGCAAGGGACAGGGATTGGACTGCACCTTC. V usage is TRBV5-1 and J usage is TRBJ1-2; 9 nucleotides match TRBD1. CDR3 size: 13 residues. CDR1 is SGHRS and CDR2 is YFSETQ in the germline V gene. Losses at the gene ends were 4 bases for V and 13 bases for J; bases not matched to a gene: 11.

This chain links TRBV27 with TRBJ2-7; possibly TRBD1 for D (5 bases). Germline V gene data show CDR1 as MNHEY and CDR2 as SMNVEV (reference sequence). V lost 2 bases and J lost 4, with 12 bases in between. The CDR3 has 14 amino acids. The CDR3 sequence: CASSLGQGMYEQYF. The CDR3, as DNA: TGTGCCAGCAGTTTAGGGCAGGGTATGTACGAGCAGTACTTC.

The chain uses TRBV5-4 and TRBJ2-3; D is uncertain. The CDR3 has 13 residues. Germline lookup yields CDR1 SGHNT and CDR2 YYREEE (reference sequence). The V and J ends lost 4 bases and 2 bases respectively, with 8 bases between them. DNA for the CDR3: TGTGCCAGCAGCCGCCTAATCACAGATACGCAGTATTTT. This gives the protein CASSRLITDTQYF.

The V call is TRBV11-2, the J call TRBJ2-7; the D is unclear. The length of the CDR3 is 15 residues. Germline V gene sequence: CDR1 SGHAT, CDR2 FQNNGV. Trimming cost V 7 bases and J 0 bases, with 16 bases left between them. The DNA for the CDR3 is TGTGCCAGCACCGCATCCCACTCCAGCTCCTACGAGCAGTACTTC. It translates to CASTASHSSSYEQYF.

CDR3 DNA: TGTGCCAGCAGTCCTTTAGGGACAGGGCACTATGGCTACACCTTC. Translated, it gives CASSPLGTGHYGYTF. The chain joins TRBV28 to TRBJ1-2; 9 nucleotides align to TRBD1. Germline loops: CDR1 MDHEN, CDR2 SYDVKM. J was trimmed by 3 bases and V by 5 bases; bases with no gene match: 7. The CDR3 consists of 15 residues.

The chain's CDR3 is CAWTSGSSYEQYF. In nucleotides, the CDR3 is TGTGCCTGGACTAGCGGCTCCTCCTACGAGCAGTACTTC. V usage is TRBV30 and J usage is TRBJ2-7; 7 positions agree with TRBD2. CDR1 and CDR2 (germline): GTSNPN, SVGIG (reference sequence). The CDR3 sequence is 13 residues long. Germline trimming cut 4 bases from V and 0 bases from J; bases unmatched to any gene: 3.

V usage is TRBV12-5 and J usage is TRBJ2-5; 7 bases map to TRBD2. J was trimmed by 3 bases and V by 7 bases; bases with no gene match: 8. The V gene's germline CDR1 is LGHNT and CDR2 FRNRAP. The CDR3 has 14 residues. CDR3 in DNA: TGTGCTAGTGCCCGAGGACTAGAGGAAGAGACCCAGTACTTC. Its protein is CASARGLEEETQYF.

This clone was seen only a few times. The chain combines TRBV11-2 with TRBJ2-7, with 11 bases lining up with TRBD2. The CDR3 covers 16 residues. V was clipped by 1 base and J by 7 bases; unmatched bases: 9. In germline, CDR1 is SGHAT, CDR2 FQNNGV. In DNA, the CDR3 is TGTGCCAGCAGCTTAGTTATAACTAGCGGGAGCGGGGAGCAGTACTTC. Its translation is CASSLVITSGSGEQYF.

This chain links TRBV28 with TRBJ2-6; 10 positions agree with TRBD1. Germline V lookup: CDR1 MDHEN, CDR2 SYDVKM. The CDR3 is 17 amino acids. Trimming at V came to 5 bases and at J to 1 base, leaving 5 bases not matched to a gene. As DNA, the CDR3 is TGTGCCAGCAGTCAACGGGACAGGGGTTCTGGGGCCAACGTCCTGACTTTC. Translated, it gives CASSQRDRGSGANVLTF.

The chain has TRBV30 and TRBJ2-1; 13 nucleotides match TRBD2. The ends lost 3 bases at V and 0 bases at J; junction bases unmatched: 14. Germline CDR1 reads GTSNPN; CDR2 reads SVGIG (reference sequence). The CDR3 spans 20 residues. The CDR3 DNA reads as TGTGCCTGGAGGCCCCCTCGGACTAGCGGGAGAGGGAGCTCCTACAATGAGCAGTTCTTC. Translated, it gives CAWRPPRTSGRGSSYNEQFF.

The CDR3 region is CASSQEGGASYEQYF. DNA of the CDR3: TGCGCCAGCAGCCAAGAAGGCGGGGCCTCCTACGAGCAGTACTTC. The chain couples TRBV4-1 to TRBJ2-7; tentative D call: TRBD2 (6 bases). Germline V CDR1 and CDR2: MGHRA, YSYEKL. CDR3 size: 15 residues. V lost 0 bases and J 0 bases, leaving 9 bases between the germline ends.

The chain recombines TRBV5-1 with TRBJ1-1; 9 bases fit TRBD1. CDR1 is SGHRS, CDR2 YFSETQ, per germline. The CDR3 has 13 residues. V lost 0 bases, J lost 7 bases, and 1 base stayed unmatched. The CDR3 DNA reads TGCGCCAGCAGCTTGGGGGGACAGGGTGAAGCTTTCTTT. Protein sequence: CASSLGGQGEAFF.

This clone appeared a single time. The V gene is TRBV27, the J gene TRBJ1-2; TRBD1 matches at 10 bases. The junction had 9 bases not matched to a gene; V was cut back by 5 bases and J by 3 bases. Germline V gene data show CDR1 as MNHEY and CDR2 as SMNVEV (reference sequence). This CDR3 spans 16 amino acids. The CDR3 loop reads CASSPGTGASDYGYTF. The CDR3 bases are TGTGCCAGCAGTCCGGGGACAGGGGCATCCGACTATGGCTACACCTTC.

The CDR3 region has the DNA TGTGCCAGCAGCCAAGACAGGGGGAGCAATCAGCCCCAGCATTTT. This gives the protein CASSQDRGSNQPQHF. The chain is built from TRBV27 and TRBJ1-5, with 9 bases fitting TRBD1. CDR3 length: 15 amino acids. Germline assignment: CDR1 MNHEY and CDR2 SMNVEV (reference sequence). J lost 1 base, V lost 6 bases, and 4 bases had no gene match.

This rearrangement joins TRBV11-1 to TRBJ2-1; a weak D match, TRBD2 (6 bases). The CDR3 totals 13 residues. Trimming removed 1 base from V and 5 bases from J, with 6 bases in between. Germline lookup yields CDR1 SGHAT and CDR2 FQDESV (reference sequence). The chain's CDR3 is CASSLGGDNEQFF. The CDR3 DNA reads as TGTGCCAGCAGCTTAGGGGGGGACAATGAGCAGTTCTTC.

V and J are TRBV4-3 and TRBJ2-7; D perhaps matches TRBD1 (5 bases). CDR1 is LGHNA, CDR2 YSLEER, per germline. Trimming took off 1 base at V and 4 bases at J, with 8 bases between the two ends. CDR3 size: 13 residues. CDR3 region: CASSQARDYEQYF. For the CDR3, the DNA is TGCGCCAGCAGCCAAGCCAGGGATTACGAGCAGTACTTC.

The V gene is TRBV27, the J gene TRBJ1-5, with 7 bases that match TRBD1. V trimming: 4 bases; J trimming: 2 bases; junction bases outside the gene matches: 5. Germline V gene lookup returns CDR1 MNHEY and CDR2 SMNVEV (reference sequence). The CDR3 consists of 15 residues. The CDR3 here is CASSWDSKGNQPQHF. The CDR3 DNA reads TGTGCCAGCAGTTGGGACAGCAAAGGCAATCAGCCCCAGCATTTT.

This sequence joins TRBV19 and TRBJ2-5; 9 bases match TRBD2. V lost 4 bases to trimming and J lost 6 bases; unmatched junction nucleotides: 9. Germline assignment: CDR1 LNHDA and CDR2 SQIVND (reference sequence). The CDR3 is 15 residues long. CDR3 residues: CASSTSSGTVKTQYF. The CDR3 DNA reads as TGTGCCAGTAGTACGTCTAGCGGGACTGTAAAGACCCAGTACTTC.

The chain joins TRBV5-1 to TRBJ2-5; no clear D gene. Per germline, CDR1 SGHRS and CDR2 YFSETQ. V lost 0 bases, J lost 5 bases, and 14 bases lay in between. This CDR3 has 15 amino acids. The CDR3 spells CASSLGSQKWETQYF. The CDR3 coding sequence is TGCGCCAGCAGCTTGGGCAGCCAGAAGTGGGAGACCCAGTACTTC.

The chain carries TRBV29-1 and TRBJ2-7; 8 bases agree with TRBD2. Trimming removed 4 bases from V and 5 bases from J; junction bases left unmatched: 7. This CDR3 contains 13 residues. Germline V CDR1 and CDR2: SQVTM, ANQGSEA. The CDR3 nucleotides are TGCAGCGTTGTGCCTAGCGGGTCGGACGAGCAGTACTTC. This codes for CSVVPSGSDEQYF.

This chain connects TRBV7-6 to TRBJ2-5; no reliable D call. This CDR3 region has 12 residues. Germline CDR1 reads SGHVS; CDR2 reads FNYEAQ. The V gene lost 5 bases and the J gene lost 1 base, with 5 bases spanning the gap. The CDR3 sequence is CASSPPQETQYF. The CDR3 DNA follows: TGTGCCAGCAGCCCACCCCAAGAGACCCAGTACTTC.

As DNA, the CDR3 is TGTGCCACCAGCAGACCTGGTCTAGCGGGAGGGTCCACCGGGGAGCTGTTTTTT. Translation: CATSRPGLAGGSTGELFF. J is TRBJ2-2 and V is TRBV15, with 12 bases fitting TRBD2. V was pared by 2 bases and J by 4 bases, with 8 bases of the junction left unmatched. Germline values: CDR1 LNHNV, CDR2 YYDKDF (reference sequence). The CDR3 runs to 18 residues.